The source of this T cell receptor (beta chain) is a study of blood T cell repertoires in COVID-19. Germline values: CDR1 KGHSH, CDR2 LQKENI. The CDR3 loop spans 13 amino acids. V shed 5 bases and J 10 bases; nucleotides not matched to a gene: 6. Repertoires were generated with immunoSEQ multiplex PCR, while TCRdb's copy carries only in-frame clones and drops some. Of nearly 400,000 clones in the sample, roughly 90% were seen once. The source material was PBMCs or T cells enriched from blood (not recorded which). The sequence derives from a woman in her twenties or thirties who had recovered from COVID-19. The chain links TRBV18 to TRBJ1-1; the match to TRBD1 covers 11 bases. The CDR3 region has the DNA TGTGCCAGCTCATTGGACAGGGGGCGCGCAGCTTTCTTT. Protein product: CASSLDRGRAAFF.